The 15 T cell receptor beta chains below were found in one sample sequenced in a study of T cell responses to AZD1222 COVID-19 vaccine. Measured with immunoSEQ multiplex PCR; TCRdb has only the in-frame clones, and not every one. The sample records approximately 200,000 clones, 80% to 95% being singletons. Sequencing used peripheral blood, obtained 28 days after the second AZD1222 dose. The receptors derive from an adult who received the AZD1222 COVID-19 vaccine.

This clone was recorded only once. The chain has TRBV3-1 (or the pseudogene TRBV3-2) and TRBJ2-3; the match to TRBD1 covers 8 bases. Germline CDR1 and CDR2: LGHDT and YNNKEL (reference sequence). V shed 2 bases and J 2 bases; nucleotides not matched to a gene: 3. The CDR3 covers 15 residues. The CDR3 spells CASSQRTGHTDTQYF. DNA for the CDR3: TGTGCCAGCAGCCAACGGACAGGGCACACAGATACGCAGTATTTT.

This chain uses TRBV6-5 with TRBJ1-2; 9 positions agree with TRBD1. The V segment lost 5 bases and the J segment 8 bases; nucleotides outside the gene matches: 9. Germline V gene data show CDR1 as MNHEY and CDR2 as SVGAGI. This CDR3 contains 14 residues. CDR3 residues: CASSPHRGRIGYTF. The DNA of the CDR3 is TGTGCCAGCAGTCCTCACAGGGGGCGAATCGGCTACACCTTC.

The rearrangement uses TRBV5-4 and TRBJ1-4, with D unclear. V shed 7 bases and J shed 8 bases, with 15 bases lying between them. The CDR3 runs to 13 residues. Germline V CDR1 and CDR2: SGHNT, YYREEE (reference sequence). As DNA, the CDR3 is TGTGCCAGCGGAAGAGGTGGCGGAGAAAAACTGTTTTTT. Translation gives CASGRGGGEKLFF. The full variable domain, with the rest looked up from reference TRBV5-4 and TRBJ1-4, is ETGVTQSPTHLIKTRGQQVTLRCSSQSGHNTVSWYQQALGQGPQFIFQYYREEENGRGNFPPRFSGLQFPNYSSELNVNALELDDSALYLCASGRGGGEKLFFGSGTQLSVL.

The chain employs TRBV5-1 and TRBJ1-6, with D hard to call. This CDR3 is 14 amino acids long. The germline CDR1 and CDR2 sequences are SGHRS and YFSETQ. With 4 bases removed from V and 7 bases from J, the gap between germline ends came to 12 bases. This CDR3 reads CASSQQSGNSPLHF. The CDR3 coding sequence is TGCGCCAGCAGCCAACAGTCTGGGAATTCACCCCTCCACTTT.

This chain connects TRBV12-3 or TRBV12-4 to TRBJ1-2; the D gene is possibly TRBD1 (5 bases). The CDR3 consists of 10 residues. Trimming took off 6 bases at V and 12 bases at J, with 11 bases between the two ends. The CDR3 nucleotides are TGTGCCAGCAGGGGACCTCTAGACACCTTC. Its protein product is CASRGPLDTF.

J is TRBJ1-1 and V is TRBV6-5; a weak D match, TRBD1 (6 bases). CDR3 length equals 14 residues. Germline lookup yields CDR1 MNHEY and CDR2 SVGAGI. Trimming removed 4 bases at V and 1 base at J, with 10 bases between. DNA for the CDR3: TGTGCCAGCAGTTTGGCAGGGGCGAACACTGAAGCTTTCTTT. This translates into CASSLAGANTEAFF.

The chain carries TRBV28 and TRBJ2-7; perhaps TRBD1 as D (6 bases). Germline CDR1 and CDR2: MDHEN and SYDVKM. The CDR3 covers 15 residues. Trimming took 4 bases from V and 7 from J, leaving 20 bases between them. CDR3 protein: CASSSPRQVRWEQYF. In DNA, the CDR3 is TGTGCCAGCAGTTCTCCGAGACAGGTTCGCTGGGAGCAGTACTTC.

The V gene is TRBV2, the J gene TRBJ2-3; D gene ambiguous. CDR1 is SNHLY, CDR2 FYNNEI, per germline. Trimming stripped 9 bases from V and 0 bases from J, with 16 bases between. This CDR3 has 15 residues. The CDR3 DNA follows: TGTGCCAGTCTTTCGACCAGGCCTAGCACAGATACGCAGTATTTT. Its protein product is CASLSTRPSTDTQYF.

The V gene is TRBV10-3, the J gene TRBJ1-2; D gene unclear. Germline CDR1 ENHRY, CDR2 SYGVKD. The CDR3 length is 11 residues. V lost 10 bases and J lost 10, with 16 bases in between. The CDR3 spells CATVGQDSYTF. The CDR3 DNA is TGTGCCACCGTAGGGCAGGATTCCTACACCTTC.

The V call is TRBV6-6, the J call TRBJ1-1, with a tentative D call TRBD1 (5 bases). The CDR3 is made up of 14 amino acids. V was clipped by 6 bases and J by 8 bases, with 19 bases between them. Germline assignment: CDR1 MNHNY and CDR2 SVGAGI (reference sequence). CDR3 amino acids: CASRDDRRSREAFF. The CDR3 region has the DNA TGTGCCAGCAGAGACGACAGAAGGTCACGAGAAGCTTTCTTT.

The chain recombines TRBV11-2 with TRBJ1-2; the D gene is possibly TRBD1 (5 bases). Germline values: CDR1 SGHAT, CDR2 FQNNGV. CDR3 size: 14 residues. V was clipped by 1 base and J by 4 bases, with 10 bases between them. CDR3 in amino acids: CASSLVARVYGYTF. The CDR3 DNA reads TGTGCCAGCAGCTTAGTGGCCAGGGTCTATGGCTACACCTTC.

The chain links TRBV10-3 to TRBJ1-6; no clear D gene. Deletions cut 3 bases from V and 2 bases from J, with 11 bases between. From germline, CDR1 is ENHRY and CDR2 SYGVKD. The CDR3 runs to 16 residues. CDR3 residues: CAISDLKGTYNSPLHF. The CDR3 DNA sequence: TGTGCCATCAGTGATCTGAAAGGGACCTATAATTCACCCCTCCACTTT.

The chain uses TRBV4-2 and TRBJ2-5; either TRBD1 or TRBD2 may supply D (5 bases each). This CDR3 has 14 amino acids. The V end lost 0 bases, the J end lost 1 base, and 6 bases lay between the germline ends. Germline loops: CDR1 LGHNA, CDR2 YNFKEQ. In DNA form, the CDR3 reads TGTGCCAGCAGCCAAGAGGGGGTCCAAGAGACCCAGTACTTC. Amino acids: CASSQEGVQETQYF.

V gene TRBV7-2 combines with J gene TRBJ2-6; tentative D call: TRBD2 (6 bases). This CDR3 is built from 15 residues. V was shortened by 5 bases and J by 0 bases, with 8 bases between the two germline ends. The germline CDR1 and CDR2 sequences are SGHTA and FQGNSA. The CDR3 sequence: CASSPGVSGANVLTF. CDR3 nucleotides: TGTGCCAGCAGCCCGGGGGTCTCTGGGGCCAACGTCCTGACTTTC.

The V gene is TRBV11-2, the J gene TRBJ2-1; D is perhaps TRBD2 (5 bases). CDR3 size: 17 residues. Germline values: CDR1 SGHAT, CDR2 FQNNGV. V dropped 5 bases and J dropped 4 bases, with 21 bases sitting between them. CDR3 in DNA: TGTGCCAGCAGCCCCCGCTCAGGTTCCGGGGAGTACAATGAGCAGTTCTTC. Translating gives CASSPRSGSGEYNEQFF.